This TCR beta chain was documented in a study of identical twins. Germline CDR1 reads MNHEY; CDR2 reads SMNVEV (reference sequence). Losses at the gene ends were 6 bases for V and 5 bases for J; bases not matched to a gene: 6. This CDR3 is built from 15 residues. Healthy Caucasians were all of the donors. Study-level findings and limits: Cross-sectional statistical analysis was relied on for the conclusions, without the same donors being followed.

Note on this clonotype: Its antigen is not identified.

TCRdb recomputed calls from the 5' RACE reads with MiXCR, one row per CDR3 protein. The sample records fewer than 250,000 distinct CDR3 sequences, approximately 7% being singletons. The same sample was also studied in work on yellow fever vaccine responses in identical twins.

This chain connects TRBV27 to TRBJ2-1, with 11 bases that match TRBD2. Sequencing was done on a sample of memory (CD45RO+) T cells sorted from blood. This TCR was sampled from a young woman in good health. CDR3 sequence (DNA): TGTGCCAGCAGGGGTTTAGCGGGAGGGGACAATGAGCAGTTCTTC. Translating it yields CASRGLAGGDNEQFF.